This note documents a single T cell receptor beta chain sequence. The antigen is not known. Germline values: CDR1 SNHLY, CDR2 FYNNEI. CDR3 length: 13 amino acids. Trimming cost V 4 bases and J 5 bases, with 8 bases left between them. The data were taken from a study of shared clonotypes between healthy human individuals. Findings and limits, study-wide: Shared clonotypes: 4.5% to 6.5% naive CD4, about 3.5% naive CD8, over 2% memory CD4, 0.35% to 0.5% memory CD8.

The assay was immunoSEQ multiplex PCR, and TCRdb's table has in-frame clones only and misses some. In the table there are about 2 million clones, 85% to 95% of which are singletons. The chain employs TRBV2 and TRBJ2-2; no clear D gene. This clonotype was sampled from a man aged 18 to 29 in good health. The sample taken for sequencing was naive CD4+ T cells sorted from blood. Subset: CD45RA+ positively selected. In DNA, the CDR3 is TGTGCCAGCAGTGTGTTCGGGACCGGGGAGCTGTTTTTT. Protein product: CASSVFGTGELFF.